The next 5 T cell receptor beta chains were all read from a single sample in a study of neurological immune-mediated disorders. TCRdb re-called the 5' RACE reads with MiXCR, one entry per CDR3 protein. The sample lists some 20,000 distinct CDR3 sequences; approximately 7.9% were seen once. Sequencing input: CD8+ T cells from blood. These receptors originate from a woman in her thirties with HTLV-1-associated myelopathy (HAM/TSP).

This clonotype was observed many times. This rearrangement joins TRBV20-1 to TRBJ2-7, with 11 bases aligning to TRBD2. The CDR3 contains 14 residues. V lost 6 bases and J lost 0; bases outside the gene matches: 4. The germline V gene has CDR1 DFQATT and CDR2 SNEGSKA (reference sequence). CDR3 sequence reads: CSAGGLAASYEQYF. As DNA, the CDR3 is TGCAGTGCGGGGGGACTAGCGGCCTCCTACGAGCAGTACTTC.

This clonotype was counted ten times or more. CDR3 nucleotide sequence: TGTGCCATCAGTGAGTCGGGACTAGCGGCGAGCTCTGGGGCCAACGTCCTGACTTTC. This translates into CAISESGLAASSGANVLTF. The chain is built from TRBV10-3 and TRBJ2-6; 11 bases are shared with TRBD2. The CDR3 extends over 19 amino acids. The germline V gene encodes CDR1 ENHRY and CDR2 SYGVKD. J was trimmed by 0 bases and V by 0 bases; bases with no gene match: 4.

This clonotype appeared many times. The gene calls are TRBV7-6 and TRBJ1-5; D ambiguous. V was cut by 4 bases and J by 2 bases, with 3 bases left in between. Germline V gene data show CDR1 as SGHVS and CDR2 as FNYEAQ. This CDR3 region has 12 residues. The CDR3 here is CASSSGNQPQHF. CDR3 in DNA: TGTGCCAGCAGCTCCGGCAATCAGCCCCAGCATTTT.

Comment on this clonotype: Compared with germline, one end of the junction differs, possibly owing to a read error. The chain is built from TRBV29-1 and TRBJ2-6; 9 bases agree with TRBD1. This CDR3 region has 15 residues. CDR1 is SQVTM, CDR2 ANQGSEA, per germline. The CDR3 reads CSVQGQGSGANVLNF. In DNA form, the CDR3 reads TGCAGCGTGCAGGGACAGGGCTCTGGGGCCAACGTCCTGAATTTC.

This clonotype showed up many times. This chain uses TRBV12-3 or TRBV12-4 with TRBJ2-1; the D call may be TRBD1 or TRBD2 (5 bases each). The CDR3 length is 15 residues. V was clipped by 7 bases and J by 2 bases, with 15 bases between them. The CDR3 loop reads CASTDAQGPYNEQFF. The CDR3 DNA is TGTGCCAGCACGGATGCGCAGGGACCCTACAATGAGCAGTTCTTC.